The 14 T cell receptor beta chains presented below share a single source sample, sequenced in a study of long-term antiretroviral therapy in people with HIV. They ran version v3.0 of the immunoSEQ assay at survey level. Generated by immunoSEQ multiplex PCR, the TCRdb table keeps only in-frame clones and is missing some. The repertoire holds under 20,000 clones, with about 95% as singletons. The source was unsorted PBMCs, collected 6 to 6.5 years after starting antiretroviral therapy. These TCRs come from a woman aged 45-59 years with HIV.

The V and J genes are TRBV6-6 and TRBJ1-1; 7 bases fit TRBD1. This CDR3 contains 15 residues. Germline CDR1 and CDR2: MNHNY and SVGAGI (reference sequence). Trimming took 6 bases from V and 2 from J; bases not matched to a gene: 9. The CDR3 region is CASSTTGISNTEAFF. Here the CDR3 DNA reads TGTGCCAGCAGCACGACAGGGATCAGTAACACTGAAGCTTTCTTT.

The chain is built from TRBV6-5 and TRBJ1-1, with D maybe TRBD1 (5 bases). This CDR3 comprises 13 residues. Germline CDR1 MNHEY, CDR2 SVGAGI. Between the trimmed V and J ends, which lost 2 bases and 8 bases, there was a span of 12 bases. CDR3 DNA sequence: TGTGCCAGCAGTTACGCGCGACAGACGGAAGCTTTCTTT. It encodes CASSYARQTEAFF.

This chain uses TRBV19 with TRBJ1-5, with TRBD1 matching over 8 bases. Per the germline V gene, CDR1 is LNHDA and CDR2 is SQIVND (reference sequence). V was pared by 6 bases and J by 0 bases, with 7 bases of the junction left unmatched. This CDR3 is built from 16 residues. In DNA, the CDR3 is TGTGCCAGTAGAGACAGGGGCGTAAATAGCAATCAGCCCCAGCATTTT. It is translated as CASRDRGVNSNQPQHF.

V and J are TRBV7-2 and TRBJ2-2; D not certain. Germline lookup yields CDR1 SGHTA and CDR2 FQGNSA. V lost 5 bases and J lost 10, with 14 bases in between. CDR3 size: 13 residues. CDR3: CASSQLTGEELFF. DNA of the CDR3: TGTGCCAGCAGCCAACTCACTGGGGAGGAGCTGTTTTTT.

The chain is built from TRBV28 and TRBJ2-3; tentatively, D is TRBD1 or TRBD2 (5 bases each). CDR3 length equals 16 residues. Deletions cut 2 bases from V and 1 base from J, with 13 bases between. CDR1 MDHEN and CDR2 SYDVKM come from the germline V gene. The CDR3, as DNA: TGTGCCAGCAGTTTACCCCCGGGGCGGGGCACAGATACGCAGTATTTT. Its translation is CASSLPPGRGTDTQYF.

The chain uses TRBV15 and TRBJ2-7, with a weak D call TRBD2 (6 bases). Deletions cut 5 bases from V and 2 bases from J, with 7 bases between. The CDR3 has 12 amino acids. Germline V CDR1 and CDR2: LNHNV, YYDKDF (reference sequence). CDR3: CATSGGTYEQYF. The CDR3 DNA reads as TGTGCCACCAGCGGAGGGACCTACGAGCAGTACTTC.

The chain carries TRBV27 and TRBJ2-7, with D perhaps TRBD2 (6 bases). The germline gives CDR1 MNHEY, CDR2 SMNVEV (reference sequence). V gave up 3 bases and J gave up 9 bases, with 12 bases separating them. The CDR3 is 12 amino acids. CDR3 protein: CASSFDGGAQYF. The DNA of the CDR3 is TGTGCCAGCAGTTTTGATGGCGGGGCGCAGTACTTC.

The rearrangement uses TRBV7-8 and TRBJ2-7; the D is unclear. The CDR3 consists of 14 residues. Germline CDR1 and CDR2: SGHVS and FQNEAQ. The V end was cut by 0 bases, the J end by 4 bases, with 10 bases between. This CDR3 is CASSLAQSPYEQYF. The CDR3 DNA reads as TGTGCCAGCAGCTTAGCACAGTCACCTTACGAGCAGTACTTC.

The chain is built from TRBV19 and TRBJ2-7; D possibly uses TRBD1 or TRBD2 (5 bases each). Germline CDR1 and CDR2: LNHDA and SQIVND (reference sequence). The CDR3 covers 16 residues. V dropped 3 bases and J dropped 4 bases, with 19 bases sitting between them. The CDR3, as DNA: TGTGCCAGTAGTATCGGACTCGGGACGGAAGGTTACGAGCAGTACTTC. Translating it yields CASSIGLGTEGYEQYF.

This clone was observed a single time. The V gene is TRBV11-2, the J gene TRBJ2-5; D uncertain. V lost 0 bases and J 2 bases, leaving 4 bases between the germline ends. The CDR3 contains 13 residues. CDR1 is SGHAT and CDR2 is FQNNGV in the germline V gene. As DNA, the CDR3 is TGTGCCAGCAGCTTAGAACAACAAGAGACCCAGTACTTC. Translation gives CASSLEQQETQYF.

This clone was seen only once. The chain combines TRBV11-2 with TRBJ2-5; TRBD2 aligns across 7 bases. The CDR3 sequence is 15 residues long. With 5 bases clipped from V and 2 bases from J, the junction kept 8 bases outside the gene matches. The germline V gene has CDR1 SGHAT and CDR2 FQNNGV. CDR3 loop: CASSGQAGTQETQYF. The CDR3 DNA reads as TGTGCCAGCAGCGGACAAGCGGGAACTCAAGAGACCCAGTACTTC.

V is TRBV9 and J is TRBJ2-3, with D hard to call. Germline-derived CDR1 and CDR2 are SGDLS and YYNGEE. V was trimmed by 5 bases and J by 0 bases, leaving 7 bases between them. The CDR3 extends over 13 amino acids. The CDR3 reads CASSPDSTDTQYF. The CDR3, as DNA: TGTGCCAGCAGTCCGGACAGCACAGATACGCAGTATTTT.

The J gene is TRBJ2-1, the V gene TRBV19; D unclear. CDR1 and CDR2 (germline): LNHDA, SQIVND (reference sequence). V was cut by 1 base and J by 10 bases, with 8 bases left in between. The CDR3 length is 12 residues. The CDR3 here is CASSIGSLEQFF. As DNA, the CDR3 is TGTGCCAGTAGTATAGGAAGCCTAGAGCAGTTCTTC.

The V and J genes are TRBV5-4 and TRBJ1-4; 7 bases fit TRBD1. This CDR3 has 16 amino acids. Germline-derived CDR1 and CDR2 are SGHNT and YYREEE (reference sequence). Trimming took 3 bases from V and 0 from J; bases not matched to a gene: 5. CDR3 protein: CASSSGTDTTNEKLFF. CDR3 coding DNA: TGTGCCAGCAGCTCTGGGACAGACACAACTAATGAAAAACTGTTTTTT. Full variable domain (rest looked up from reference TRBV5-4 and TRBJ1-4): ETGVTQSPTHLIKTRGQQVTLRCSSQSGHNTVSWYQQALGQGPQFIFQYYREEENGRGNFPPRFSGLQFPNYSSELNVNALELDDSALYLCASSSGTDTTNEKLFFGSGTQLSVL.